Listed here are 3 T cell receptor beta chains from one sample, sequenced in a study of technical replicates of blood from a handful of donors. Clones were read by immunoSEQ multiplex PCR, and TCRdb kept only the in-frame ones, dropping some. The sample has about 93,000 clones; 95% are singletons. The sample consisted of T cells isolated from PBMCs. The receptors come from a human donor in good health.

The chain uses TRBV19 and TRBJ1-4; no clear D gene. CDR1 LNHDA and CDR2 SQIVND come from the germline V gene (reference sequence). The CDR3 loop spans 13 amino acids. The V gene lost 10 bases and the J gene lost 8 bases, with 17 bases spanning the gap. The CDR3 DNA is TGTGCCACTACCCAGGCTTACTCGGAAAAACTGTTTTTT. As protein: CATTQAYSEKLFF.

This rearrangement joins TRBV9 to TRBJ2-7; D might be TRBD1 (6 bases). Trimming left V 3 bases short and J 2 bases short, with 12 bases between. The germline V gene encodes CDR1 SGDLS and CDR2 YYNGEE. The CDR3 spans 14 residues. The CDR3 DNA sequence: TGTGCCAGCAGCGCTGGACAGACAGCCTACGAGCAGTACTTC. It specifies CASSAGQTAYEQYF.

The chain uses TRBV5-1 and TRBJ2-7; the D is unclear. Germline V gene sequence: CDR1 SGHRS, CDR2 YFSETQ. The CDR3 contains 13 residues. V gave up 0 bases and J gave up 4 bases, with 8 bases separating them. The CDR3 DNA reads TGCGCCAGCAGCTTGGACAGAGAATACGAGCAGTACTTC. It is translated as CASSLDREYEQYF.